This T cell receptor (beta chain) derives from a study of blood T cell repertoires in COVID-19. In the study overall: Whether acute or convalescent, the COVID-19 samples came from the United States, Italy and Spain. PBMCs, B-cell-depleted T cells, or T cells were the source of the cDNA or gDNA that made up the material.

Enrollees, about 18 to 100 years old, lived in 24 US areas. Exposed volunteers were people who met a COVID-19 case within 2 weeks before study entry. TCRdb's table, derived via immunoSEQ multiplex PCR, lists solely in-frame clones and lacks some. The table has 150,000 to 200,000 clones, about 80% seen once. This sequence was found in a man aged 55-75 years who had been exposed to COVID-19. The specimen sequenced was PBMCs or T cells enriched from blood (not recorded which).

This chain's CDR3 is CASSRDRGYTDTQYF. Written as DNA, the CDR3 is TGTGCCAGTAGCAGGGACAGGGGGTACACAGATACGCAGTATTTT. The V call is TRBV19, the J call TRBJ2-3; 11 nucleotides line up with TRBD1. Germline CDR1 is LNHDA and CDR2 is SQIVND (reference sequence). J gave up 2 bases and V 6 bases, and 4 bases lay outside the gene matches. This CDR3 has 15 amino acids.